A single sample is the source of the 17 T cell receptor beta chains below, sequenced in a study of T cell changes during pregnancy in multiple sclerosis. Clones were read by immunoSEQ multiplex PCR, and TCRdb kept only the in-frame ones, dropping some. The table has 51,000 or so clones, around 93% seen once. Here the sequenced sample was peripheral blood, taken in the second trimester of pregnancy. Receptors originate from a female donor with multiple sclerosis, enrolled in a pregnancy study.

The chain is built from TRBV7-6 and TRBJ2-3; the match to TRBD2 covers 7 bases. The junction had 18 bases not matched to a gene; V was cut back by 6 bases and J by 9 bases. This CDR3 has 16 amino acids. Germline CDR1 SGHVS, CDR2 FNYEAQ. CDR3 protein: CASSFGMVGAGGTQYF. The CDR3 DNA reads as TGTGCCAGCAGTTTTGGGATGGTAGGGGCCGGGGGGACGCAGTATTTT. Drawing the rest from reference TRBV7-6 and TRBJ2-3, the complete variable domain is GAGVSQSPRYKVTKRGQDVALRCDPISGHVSLYWYRQALGQGPEFLTYFNYEAQQDKSGLPNDRFSAERPEGSISTLTIQRTEQRDSAMYRCASSFGMVGAGGTQYFGPGTRLTVL.

The V and J genes are TRBV18 and TRBJ1-2; 10 bases align to TRBD1. Per germline, CDR1 KGHSH and CDR2 LQKENI. The CDR3 totals 15 residues. V lost 5 bases, J lost 8 bases, and 11 bases stayed unmatched. The CDR3: CASSSGGQGPGGYTF. The DNA for the CDR3 is TGTGCCAGCTCATCCGGGGGACAGGGGCCTGGAGGCTACACCTTC.

This clone was seen only once. V and J are TRBV7-9 and TRBJ2-7, with TRBD1 matching over 7 bases. The V and J ends lost 5 bases and 2 bases, in that order; junction bases with no gene match: 15. The germline gives CDR1 SEHNR, CDR2 FQNEAQ (reference sequence). The CDR3 extends over 17 amino acids. The CDR3 bases are TGTGCCAGCAGCCCGCCCTCGTCAGGGGGATGGACCTACGAGCAGTACTTC. Amino acid sequence: CASSPPSSGGWTYEQYF.

V gene TRBV10-3 combines with J gene TRBJ2-7; D perhaps matches TRBD2 (6 bases). Germline V CDR1 and CDR2: ENHRY, SYGVKD. CDR3 length: 15 residues. Trimming pared 2 bases from V and 2 bases from J, leaving 13 bases between. CDR3 coding DNA: TGTGCCATCAGTGAGGAGTTAGCGGCTCCCTACGAGCAGTACTTC. It yields the protein CAISEELAAPYEQYF.

V gene TRBV7-9 combines with J gene TRBJ2-7; 15 nucleotides align to TRBD2. Germline V gives CDR1 SEHNR, CDR2 FQNEAQ (reference sequence). The CDR3 runs to 18 residues. V dropped 1 base and J dropped 6; count of bases not matched to a gene: 10. CDR3 sequence reads: CASSLGARGLAGGIEQYF. CDR3 sequence (DNA): TGTGCCAGCAGCTTAGGCGCTCGCGGACTAGCGGGAGGGATCGAGCAGTACTTC.

The V gene is TRBV7-2, the J gene TRBJ2-1; TRBD2 might be the D (6 bases). Trimming shortened V by 1 base and J by 6 bases, and 16 bases separated the two germline ends. The CDR3 runs 16 residues. CDR1 is SGHTA and CDR2 is FQGNSA in the germline V gene. The CDR3 DNA reads as TGTGCCAGCAGCTTAGGGACGGGAGCAGGACCCAATGAGCAGTTCTTC. Residues: CASSLGTGAGPNEQFF.

The gene calls are TRBV27 and TRBJ2-7, with no clear D. Germline V gives CDR1 MNHEY, CDR2 SMNVEV (reference sequence). The V gene lost 4 bases and the J gene lost 3 bases, with 10 bases spanning the gap. CDR3 size: 13 residues. The CDR3 nucleotides read TGTGCCAGCAGTTCGAATGGCGGCTACGAGCAGTACTTC. Protein: CASSSNGGYEQYF.

This chain connects TRBV9 to TRBJ1-5; 8 nucleotides line up with TRBD1. The trim removed 0 bases at V and 0 bases at J, leaving 14 bases unmatched. The length of the CDR3 is 20 residues. Germline values: CDR1 SGDLS, CDR2 YYNGEE. The DNA of the CDR3 is TGTGCCAGCAGCGTAGCCGAGGACAGGGAAATTGGGAGTAGCAATCAGCCCCAGCATTTT. This sequence encodes CASSVAEDREIGSSNQPQHF.

The chain has TRBV23-1 and TRBJ2-1; 11 bases agree with TRBD2. TRBV23-1 is recorded as an ORF, its role being uncertain. There are 15 residues in the CDR3. Unmatched junction bases numbered 8, after V lost 5 bases and J lost 8 bases. CDR3 in DNA: TGCGCCAGCAGTAAAACTAGCGGGAGCCGGGATGAGCAGTTCTTC. Residues: CASSKTSGSRDEQFF.

The gene calls are TRBV19 and TRBJ2-5; maybe TRBD2 (6 bases). Deletions cut 4 bases from V and 1 base from J, with 10 bases between. Germline CDR1 is LNHDA and CDR2 is SQIVND (reference sequence). The CDR3 loop spans 14 amino acids. CDR3 sequence: CASSNPGVQETQYF. CDR3 nucleotide sequence: TGTGCCAGTAGTAATCCGGGAGTCCAAGAGACCCAGTACTTC.

The chain employs TRBV6-1 and TRBJ1-5; D is perhaps TRBD1 (5 bases). This CDR3 region has 17 residues. V was cut by 3 bases and J by 0 bases, with 15 bases left in between. The germline CDR1 and CDR2 sequences are MNHNS and SASEGT. The CDR3, as DNA: TGTGCCAGCAGTGACACCAGGGCCTACTATAGCAATCAGCCCCAGCATTTT. Its protein product is CASSDTRAYYSNQPQHF.

The V and J genes are TRBV7-2 and TRBJ2-1, with D unresolved. The CDR3 is made up of 15 amino acids. V dropped 1 base and J dropped 5 bases, with 12 bases sitting between them. Germline CDR1 and CDR2: SGHTA and FQGNSA. CDR3 sequence (DNA): TGTGCCAGCAGCTTAGGCCACTCGTACGACAATGAGCAGTTCTTC. Amino acids: CASSLGHSYDNEQFF.

This clone was detected once. This chain links TRBV18 with TRBJ2-5; TRBD2 matches at 8 bases. V trimming: 3 bases; J trimming: 2 bases; junction bases outside the gene matches: 8. The CDR3 runs 16 residues. Germline CDR1 is KGHSH and CDR2 is LQKENI. The CDR3 reads CASSPEIGRAQETQYF. CDR3 coding DNA: TGTGCCAGCTCACCCGAAATCGGGAGGGCACAAGAGACCCAGTACTTC.

This clone has a handful of counts. The chain carries TRBV6-4 and TRBJ2-2; a possible D gene is TRBD1 (6 bases). The V end lost 4 bases, the J end lost 3 bases, and 9 bases lay between the germline ends. Germline V gene lookup returns CDR1 MRHNA and CDR2 SNTAGT. The CDR3 has 14 residues. CDR3 DNA: TGTGCCAGCAGTGGGGGGCCAGACACCGGGGAGCTGTTTTTT. Its translation: CASSGGPDTGELFF.

Only one count was recorded for this clone. The chain couples TRBV4-1 to TRBJ2-1; D gene ambiguous. Trimming removed 0 bases from V and 6 bases from J, with 9 bases in between. Germline V gene data show CDR1 as MGHRA and CDR2 as YSYEKL. The CDR3 contains 14 residues. CDR3: CASSQEAGFNEQFF. The CDR3 DNA follows: TGCGCCAGCAGCCAAGAGGCAGGTTTCAATGAGCAGTTCTTC.

This chain connects TRBV29-1 to TRBJ2-1; D perhaps matches TRBD1 (6 bases). This CDR3 is built from 12 residues. The germline gives CDR1 SQVTM, CDR2 ANQGSEA. V lost 7 bases to trimming and J lost 0 bases, with 7 bases between them. CDR3 in DNA: TGCAGCGCGGACAGCTCCTACAATGAGCAGTTCTTC. It is translated as CSADSSYNEQFF.

This clone counts as medium-sized. This chain joins TRBV4-3 and TRBJ2-7; 8 bases fit TRBD2. Looked up from germline, CDR1 is LGHNA and CDR2 is YSLEER. V was pared by 0 bases and J by 2 bases, with 3 bases of the junction left unmatched. This CDR3 region has 15 residues. The CDR3 region is CASSQDPGGPYEQYF. The CDR3 DNA sequence: TGCGCCAGCAGCCAAGATCCGGGAGGGCCCTACGAGCAGTACTTC.